Presented here are 2 T cell receptor beta chains from one specimen sequenced in a study of shared clonotypes between healthy human individuals. CD45RO-negative CD8 cells positively selected for CCR7 made up the naive population, which excluded terminally differentiated effector memory CD45RA+ cells. Libraries were prepared by immunoSEQ multiplex PCR; TCRdb keeps only in-frame clonotypes and omits some of them. Found here are around 600,000 clones, 95% to 98% of them singletons; the top ten hold 0.3%. The sample taken for sequencing was naive CD8+ T cells sorted from blood. These receptors came from a man in his thirties or forties in good health.

This sequence joins TRBV10-2 and TRBJ2-1, with 7 bases identical to TRBD2. Trimming removed 4 bases from V and 5 bases from J; junction bases left unmatched: 11. The germline V gene encodes CDR1 WSHSY and CDR2 SAAADI. CDR3 size: 16 residues. DNA of the CDR3: TGCGCCAGCAGTGCCTACCGGACTAGAAACCACAATGAGCAGTTCTTC. This gives the protein CASSAYRTRNHNEQFF.

The J gene is TRBJ2-7, the V gene TRBV5-1, with TRBD1 matching over 10 bases. V shed 4 bases and J 4 bases; nucleotides not matched to a gene: 2. CDR3 size: 13 residues. Germline-derived CDR1 and CDR2 are SGHRS and YFSETQ. The CDR3 DNA follows: TGCGCCAGCAGCGGGACAGGGGAATACGAGCAGTACTTC. Translated: CASSGTGEYEQYF.